This TCR beta chain was sequenced in a study of beta chain features in type 1 diabetes. Concerning this clone itself: Its antigen is currently unknown.

The investigators reverse transcribed all of the isolated RNA, so they sequenced expressed TCRB transcripts. The protocol was immunoSEQ multiplex PCR, while the TCRdb copy is restricted to in-frame clones and leaves out a portion. The repertoire consists of around 70,000 clones, with approximately 47% occurring once and the leading ten covering about 0.7%. Germline assignment: CDR1 MNHNS and CDR2 SASEGT. The V and J ends lost 6 bases and 2 bases, in that order; junction bases with no gene match: 2. The CDR3 is made up of 13 amino acids. Study-wide findings and caveats: For Type 1 diabetes patients, all four CD4+ subsets carried TCRB CDR3s that were moderately but significantly shorter.

The V and J genes are TRBV6-1 and TRBJ2-5; 8 bases fit TRBD2. The sequence was collected from a man aged 25 to 40 with type 1 diabetes. The sample taken for sequencing was central memory CD4+ T cells from blood. The CDR3 nucleotides read TGTGCCAGCAGCGGGACTAGGCAAGAGACCCAGTACTTC. As protein: CASSGTRQETQYF.